These 17 T cell receptor beta chains originate from one sample sequenced in a study of siplizumab effects on memory and regulatory T cells. Sequencing used immunoSEQ multiplex PCR; TCRdb keeps in-frame clones, though not all of them. Among approximately 100,000 clones, about 93% were seen once, and the ten largest hold about 0.62%. The sample comprised Tregs sorted from blood. These receptor sequences come from a human donor in good health.

This clone was picked up one time. V is TRBV15 and J is TRBJ1-4; 10 positions agree with TRBD1. This CDR3 has 15 amino acids. In germline, CDR1 is LNHNV, CDR2 YYDKDF (reference sequence). V was pared by 2 bases and J by 7 bases, with 4 bases of the junction left unmatched. CDR3 loop: CATSRTTGGTEKLFF. CDR3 DNA: TGTGCCACCAGCAGAACGACAGGGGGCACTGAAAAACTGTTTTTT.

V is TRBV2 and J is TRBJ1-6, with D unclear. Germline CDR1 reads SNHLY; CDR2 reads FYNNEI. The length of the CDR3 is 14 residues. The V end was cut by 2 bases, the J end by 9 bases, with 11 bases between. CDR3 protein: CASSERLRASPLHF. The CDR3 nucleotides read TGTGCCAGCAGTGAACGGTTGAGAGCTTCACCCCTCCACTTT.

V and J are TRBV2 and TRBJ2-7, with D perhaps matching TRBD1 (6 bases). The CDR3 contains 13 residues. Germline assignment: CDR1 SNHLY and CDR2 FYNNEI. V dropped 6 bases and J dropped 8 bases, with 17 bases sitting between them. The CDR3 DNA sequence: TGTGCCAGCAGACGGGACACTCCTCGGCAGCAGTACTTC. This encodes CASRRDTPRQQYF.

As to this clone: The junction and the germline gene differ at one end; a read error may be behind it. The chain joins TRBV7-7 to TRBJ2-5, with 12 bases lining up with TRBD1. Germline CDR1 and CDR2: SSHAT and FNYEAQ (reference sequence). The CDR3 has 16 residues. CDR3 residues: CASSPVPGQGALTQYF. The CDR3 bases are TGTGCTAGCAGCCCCGTTCCGGGACAGGGGGCGTTGACCCAGTACTTC.

V usage is TRBV27 and J usage is TRBJ2-6; TRBD2 agrees at 9 bases. The length of the CDR3 is 18 residues. The J segment lost 2 bases and the V segment lost 6 bases, leaving 11 bases of the junction unmatched. Germline-derived CDR1 and CDR2 are MNHEY and SMNVEV (reference sequence). CDR3 loop: CASSRWTGGGAGANVLTF. DNA of the CDR3: TGTGCCAGCAGCCGATGGACAGGCGGGGGGGCTGGGGCCAACGTCCTGACTTTC.

V is TRBV10-3 and J is TRBJ2-5, with a tentative D call TRBD2 (5 bases). Trimming removed 4 bases at V and 2 bases at J, with 14 bases between. The CDR3 is 15 residues long. Germline loops: CDR1 ENHRY, CDR2 SYGVKD. The CDR3 spells CAISGAKAAQETQYF. CDR3 in DNA: TGTGCCATCAGTGGGGCCAAAGCGGCGCAAGAGACCCAGTACTTC.

The chain couples TRBV10-3 to TRBJ1-2; 8 nucleotides agree with TRBD1. J gave up 2 bases and V 6 bases, and 5 bases lay outside the gene matches. The CDR3 has 14 amino acids. Germline values: CDR1 ENHRY, CDR2 SYGVKD. The CDR3 here is CAIRTGGTNYGYTF. The CDR3 nucleotides are TGTGCCATCAGAACAGGGGGTACGAACTATGGCTACACCTTC.

The chain recombines TRBV7-9 with TRBJ1-1, with D unclear. Trimming stripped 0 bases from V and 1 base from J, with 9 bases between. The germline V gene has CDR1 SEHNR and CDR2 FQNEAQ (reference sequence). CDR3 size: 15 residues. This chain's CDR3 is CASSLARIRNTEAFF. Written as DNA, the CDR3 is TGTGCCAGCAGCTTAGCCCGGATCAGGAACACTGAAGCTTTCTTT.

The genes are TRBV25-1 and TRBJ2-7, with 8 bases that match TRBD2. Germline V gene lookup returns CDR1 MGHDK and CDR2 SYGVNS. Losses at the gene ends were 8 bases for V and 1 base for J; bases not matched to a gene: 10. CDR3 length: 15 residues. CDR3 DNA sequence: TGTGCCAGCGCTGCGTTAGTAGCGGGATCCTACGAGCAGTACTTC. It translates to CASAALVAGSYEQYF.

The V and J genes are TRBV18 and TRBJ2-5, with 14 bases lining up with TRBD2. V shed 3 bases, J shed 3 bases, and the junction held 6 bases outside the gene matches. The CDR3 contains 17 residues. Germline V lookup: CDR1 KGHSH, CDR2 LQKENI. CDR3 region: CASSPPLGLAGEETQYF. CDR3 nucleotide sequence: TGTGCCAGCTCACCCCCCCTGGGACTAGCGGGAGAAGAGACCCAGTACTTC.

CDR3 nucleotides: TGCGCCAGCAGCCAGACACCAGCGGGAGGTCCCACAGATACGCAGTATTTT. Translation: CASSQTPAGGPTDTQYF. This rearrangement joins TRBV4-1 to TRBJ2-3; 9 bases map to TRBD2. This CDR3 is built from 17 residues. V lost 3 bases and J lost 2; bases outside the gene matches: 9. Germline CDR1 and CDR2: MGHRA and YSYEKL.

The chain links TRBV18 to TRBJ2-1, with D uncertain. The germline gives CDR1 KGHSH, CDR2 LQKENI. The ends were cut back, 3 bases at V and 9 bases at J, with 6 bases in the middle. The CDR3 contains 11 residues. CDR3 sequence: CASSPGVEQFF. In DNA form, the CDR3 reads TGTGCCAGCTCACCTGGAGTTGAGCAGTTCTTC. Drawing the rest from reference TRBV18 and TRBJ2-1, the complete variable domain is NAGVMQNPRHLVRRRGQEARLRCSPMKGHSHVYWYRQLPEEGLKFMVYLQKENIIDESGMPKERFSAEFPKEGPSILRIQQVVRGDSAAYFCASSPGVEQFFGPGTRLTVL.

The chain combines TRBV20-1 with TRBJ1-1; D is ambiguous. Germline V gene lookup returns CDR1 DFQATT and CDR2 SNEGSKA (reference sequence). Between the trimmed V and J ends, which lost 6 bases and 1 base, there was a span of 6 bases. This CDR3 spans 11 amino acids. This CDR3 is CSANWNTEAFF. DNA for the CDR3: TGCAGTGCCAACTGGAACACTGAAGCTTTCTTT.

The chain has TRBV6-5 and TRBJ1-3; D is possibly TRBD1 (6 bases). Trimming removed 5 bases from V and 0 bases from J, with 8 bases in between. Germline V CDR1 and CDR2: MNHEY, SVGAGI. The CDR3 is made up of 14 amino acids. The CDR3 nucleotides are TGTGCCAGCAGTGGGACAATCTCTGGAAACACCATATATTTT. It codes for CASSGTISGNTIYF.

The genes are TRBV9 and TRBJ2-5; 7 bases are shared with TRBD1. Germline V CDR1 and CDR2: SGDLS, YYNGEE. CDR3 length: 15 residues. J gave up 2 bases and V 0 bases, and 4 bases lay outside the gene matches. In DNA, the CDR3 is TGTGCCAGCAGCGTAGGGGTCAGGGGGCAAGAGACCCAGTACTTC. Amino acids: CASSVGVRGQETQYF.

A single count supports this clone. J is TRBJ2-5 and V is TRBV5-1, with D maybe TRBD2 (6 bases). Germline loops: CDR1 SGHRS, CDR2 YFSETQ. The CDR3 has 15 residues. Trimming shortened V by 4 bases and J by 0 bases, and 13 bases separated the two germline ends. The CDR3 DNA reads TGCGCCAGCAGCACCGGGGGACCCTACCAAGAGACCCAGTACTTC. Translated: CASSTGGPYQETQYF.

The chain recombines TRBV11-2 with TRBJ2-7; D remains unclear. Germline V CDR1 and CDR2: SGHAT, FQNNGV. With 5 bases removed from V and 0 bases from J, the gap between germline ends came to 11 bases. The CDR3 consists of 14 residues. CDR3 in DNA: TGTGCCAGCAGCCCGCTTGGGCCCTCCTACGAGCAGTACTTC. Protein: CASSPLGPSYEQYF.